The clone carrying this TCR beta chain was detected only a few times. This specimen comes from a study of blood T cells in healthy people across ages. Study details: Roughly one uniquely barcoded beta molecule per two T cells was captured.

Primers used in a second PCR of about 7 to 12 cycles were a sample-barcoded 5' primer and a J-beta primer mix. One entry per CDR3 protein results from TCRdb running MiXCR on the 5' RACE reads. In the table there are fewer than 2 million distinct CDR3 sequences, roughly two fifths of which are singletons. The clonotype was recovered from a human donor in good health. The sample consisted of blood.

CDR3 loop: CASSQHEDSYSYEQYF. The DNA for the CDR3 is TGTGCCAGCAGCCAACACGAAGACTCCTACTCCTACGAGCAGTACTTC. The chain combines TRBV4-2 with TRBJ2-7; D gene uncertain. The CDR3 extends over 16 amino acids. The V and J ends lost 2 bases and 0 bases respectively, with 14 bases between them. The germline CDR1 and CDR2 sequences are LGHNA and YNFKEQ.